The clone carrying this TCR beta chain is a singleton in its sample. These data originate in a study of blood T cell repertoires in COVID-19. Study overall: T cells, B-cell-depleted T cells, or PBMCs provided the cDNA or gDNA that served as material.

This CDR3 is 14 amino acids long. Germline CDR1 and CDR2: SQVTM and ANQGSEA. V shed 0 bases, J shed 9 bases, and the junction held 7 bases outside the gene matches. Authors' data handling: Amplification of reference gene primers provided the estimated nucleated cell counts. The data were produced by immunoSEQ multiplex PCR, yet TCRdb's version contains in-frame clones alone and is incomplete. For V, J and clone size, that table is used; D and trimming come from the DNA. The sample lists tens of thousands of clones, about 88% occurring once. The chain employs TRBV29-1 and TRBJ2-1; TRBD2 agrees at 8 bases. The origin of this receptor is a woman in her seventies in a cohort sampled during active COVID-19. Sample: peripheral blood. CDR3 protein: CSVEEGLAGSEQFF. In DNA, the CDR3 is TGCAGCGTTGAAGAAGGCCTAGCGGGTAGTGAGCAGTTCTTC.